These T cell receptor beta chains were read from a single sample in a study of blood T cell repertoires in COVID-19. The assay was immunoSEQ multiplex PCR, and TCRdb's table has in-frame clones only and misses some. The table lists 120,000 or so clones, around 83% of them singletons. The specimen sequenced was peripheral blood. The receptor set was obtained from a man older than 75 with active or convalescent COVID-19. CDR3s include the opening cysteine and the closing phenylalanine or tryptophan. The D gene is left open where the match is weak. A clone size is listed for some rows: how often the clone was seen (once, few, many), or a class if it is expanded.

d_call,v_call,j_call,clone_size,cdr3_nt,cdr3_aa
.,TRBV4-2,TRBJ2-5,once,TGTGCCAGCAGCCAAGCGCGAACTGAGCTAGCGAACATACAAGAGACCCAGTACTTC,CASSQARTELANIQETQYF
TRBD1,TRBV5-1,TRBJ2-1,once,TGCGCCAGCAGCTCCGGGACAGGGTACAATGAGCAGTTCTTC,CASSSGTGYNEQFF
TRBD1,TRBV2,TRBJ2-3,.,TGTGCCAGCGACAGGGTGGAGTCAGATACGCAGTATTTT,CASDRVESDTQYF
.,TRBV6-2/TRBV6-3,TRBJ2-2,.,TGTGCCAGCAGCCTAGTGGGGGGACCCGGGGAGCTGTTTTTT,CASSLVGGPGELFF
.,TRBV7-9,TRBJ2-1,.,TGTGCCAGCAGCCAAGGGGGGGGCGCCGCCTACAATGAGCAGTTCTTC,CASSQGGGAAYNEQFF
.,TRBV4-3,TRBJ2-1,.,TGCGCCAGCAGCCAAGAAGTACCGGGGTACAATGAGCAGTTCTTC,CASSQEVPGYNEQFF
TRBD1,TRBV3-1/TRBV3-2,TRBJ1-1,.,TGTGCCAGCAGCCAAAACAGGGGAAACACTGAAGCTTTCTTT,CASSQNRGNTEAFF
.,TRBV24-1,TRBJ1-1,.,TGTGCCACCAGTGACCCTGCCTACCCGGAAGCTTTCTTT,CATSDPAYPEAFF
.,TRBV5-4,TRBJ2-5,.,TGTGCCAGCAGCCCGAGGGGGACCGAGACCCAGTACTTC,CASSPRGTETQYF
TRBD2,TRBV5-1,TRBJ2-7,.,TGCGCCAGCAGCTTGAACCCAGCGGGGACGGCCTACGAGCAGTACTTC,CASSLNPAGTAYEQYF
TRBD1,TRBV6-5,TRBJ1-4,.,TGTGCCAGCAGCCGGGACAGGGTGGATAGAGAAAAACTGTTTTTT,CASSRDRVDREKLFF
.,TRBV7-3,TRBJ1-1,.,TGTGCCAGCAGCTTACAGGGGTGGGATGAAGCTTTCTTT,CASSLQGWDEAFF
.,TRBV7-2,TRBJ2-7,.,TGTGCCAGCAGCCTAGAGCAGGGAACGTACGAGCAGTACTTC,CASSLEQGTYEQYF
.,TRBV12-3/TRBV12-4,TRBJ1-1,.,TGTGCCAGCAGCCCCGGGCGGGGCACTGAAGCTTTCTTT,CASSPGRGTEAFF